This T cell receptor beta chain was documented in a study of cytomegalovirus exposure and HLA in healthy donors. The study's findings and limits: Common viral pathogens seemed to be connected with several of the most significant clusters, according to a later analysis. Sequencing likely generated an artifact that appeared as a cluster of highly shared sequence variants.

The CDR3 has 12 amino acids. V was trimmed by 2 bases and J by 1 base, leaving 2 bases between them. Per the germline V gene, CDR1 is MNHNS and CDR2 is SASEGT. A remark on this clone: Its antigen remains unidentified.

Researchers ran the PCR with 60 Vbeta and 13 Jbeta primers. In the original analysis: Unique TCR beta chains totaled some 78 million in a later count, with roughly 11 million of them shared. Sequenced by immunoSEQ multiplex PCR; TCRdb stores in-frame clones only, minus some. For V, J and clone size, that table is used; D and trimming come from the DNA. The sample consists of over 150,000 clones, 70% to 80% of them appearing once. The sequence was collected from a man aged 25-40 years in good health and CMV-seropositive. The sequenced sample consisted of PBMCs. The chain joins TRBV6-1 to TRBJ1-1; D remains ambiguous. The CDR3 here is CASSERNTEAFF. The CDR3 coding sequence is TGTGCCAGCAGTGAACGGAACACTGAAGCTTTCTTT.